What follows are 3 T cell receptor beta chains derived from one specimen sequenced in a study of Graves' ophthalmopathy and Graves' hyperthyroidism. CDR3 regions of TCR beta were amplified from RNA transcripts. In the first round, RT-PCR was carried out with HTBI primers, and a multiplex PCR formed the second round. TCRdb used MiXCR to reprocess the multiplex PCR reads, holding one entry per CDR3 protein. The sample shows 740,000 or so distinct CDR3 sequences, roughly 40% of them seen only once. Sequencing was performed on peripheral blood. These receptors were obtained from an adult man with Graves' ophthalmopathy.

As for this clonotype: This may be a read error: a much more frequent sequence differs by one nucleotide. The chain combines TRBV10-2 with TRBJ2-5; 12 bases fit TRBD2. The CDR3 runs 17 residues. The germline V gene encodes CDR1 WSHSY and CDR2 SAAADI. V shed 2 bases and J 4 bases; nucleotides not matched to a gene: 8. CDR3: CASSELRRLAGVETQYF. In DNA, the CDR3 is TGCGCCAGCAGTGAGCTCCGTCGACTAGCGGGAGTAGAGACCCAGTACTTC.

The chain combines TRBV6-5 with TRBJ1-2; D is perhaps TRBD1 (6 bases). V was clipped by 0 bases and J by 4 bases, with 18 bases between them. The CDR3 totals 17 residues. The germline V gene has CDR1 MNHEY and CDR2 SVGAGI. Here the CDR3 DNA reads TGTGCCAGCAGTTACTCGGCGGGGGGGGCGGCGATCTATGGCTACACCTTC. It codes for CASSYSAGGAAIYGYTF.

This clonotype appeared once. At one boundary the junction diverges from the germline segment, which might be a read error. The gene calls are TRBV11-3 and TRBJ2-7, with 7 bases aligning to TRBD1. The CDR3 length is 10 residues. CDR1 and CDR2 (germline): SGHNT, YENEEA. CDR3 amino acids: CASSFGGRGF. The CDR3 region has the DNA TGTGCCAGCAGCTTCGGCGGCAGGGGGTTC.